The 12 T cell receptor beta chains given below trace back to one sample, sequenced in a study of cytomegalovirus exposure and HLA in healthy donors. PCR was performed using 60 Vbeta and 13 Jbeta primers. Assay used: immunoSEQ multiplex PCR; TCRdb lists only in-frame clones, some missing. The table has around 210,000 clones, 82% seen once. The sample taken for sequencing was PBMCs. These receptors were collected from a woman aged 40-49 years in good health and CMV-seronegative.

This clone was seen only once. The V gene is TRBV7-9, the J gene TRBJ2-6; a weak D match, TRBD1 (6 bases). The ends were cut back, 5 bases at V and 4 bases at J, with 24 bases in the middle. Germline-derived CDR1 and CDR2 are SEHNR and FQNEAQ (reference sequence). This CDR3 has 19 amino acids. For the CDR3, the DNA is TGTGCCAGCAGCCCTGACCTTGGGGGCGGACCCCCAGGGGCCAACGTCCTGACTTTC. Protein product: CASSPDLGGGPPGANVLTF.

The chain is built from TRBV19 and TRBJ2-2; D gene uncertain. V dropped 3 bases and J dropped 2 bases, with 10 bases sitting between them. Germline V gene lookup returns CDR1 LNHDA and CDR2 SQIVND (reference sequence). This CDR3 is 15 amino acids long. The CDR3 sequence: CASSIRLLNTGELFF. The CDR3 DNA is TGTGCCAGTAGTATTAGACTTCTAAACACCGGGGAGCTGTTTTTT.

The CDR3 sequence is CASRLGATYEQYF. The CDR3 DNA follows: TGTGCCAGCAGATTGGGGGCCACCTACGAGCAGTACTTC. The rearrangement uses TRBV7-2 and TRBJ2-7, with a weak D call TRBD1 (6 bases). The CDR3 has 13 residues. Per germline, CDR1 SGHTA and CDR2 FQGNSA. V lost 6 bases and J lost 2, with 11 bases in between.

V usage is TRBV9 and J usage is TRBJ2-5; no clear D gene. The germline V and J ends were trimmed by 0 bases and 3 bases, with 6 bases remaining between them. The CDR3 has 13 amino acids. Germline V gives CDR1 SGDLS, CDR2 YYNGEE. The DNA of the CDR3 is TGTGCCAGCAGCGTAGCCACAGAAGAGACCCAGTACTTC. Amino acid sequence: CASSVATEETQYF.

For the CDR3, the DNA is TGTGCCTTGCGGACAGGGGGGAACACTGAAGCTTTCTTT. Its protein is CALRTGGNTEAFF. The chain joins TRBV10-3 to TRBJ1-1, with 10 bases identical to TRBD1. With V trimmed by 11 bases and J by 1 base, 4 bases remained unmatched. This CDR3 region has 13 residues. Germline-derived CDR1 and CDR2 are ENHRY and SYGVKD.

The chain combines TRBV5-1 with TRBJ1-1, with 7 bases fitting TRBD1. CDR3 length: 15 residues. Trimming cost V 3 bases and J 1 base; bases outside gene matches: 6. Germline assignment: CDR1 SGHRS and CDR2 YFSETQ. DNA of the CDR3: TGCGCCAGCAGCTCGAAGACAGGGAGGAACACTGAAGCTTTCTTT. Its protein is CASSSKTGRNTEAFF.

The chain links TRBV7-6 to TRBJ2-3, with D uncertain. The CDR3 is 15 amino acids. The V gene's germline CDR1 is SGHVS and CDR2 FNYEAQ. Trimming removed 1 base from V and 6 bases from J, with 14 bases in between. The CDR3 DNA reads as TGTGCCAGCAGCTTAGAAATTTCCCCCGGGGATACGCAGTATTTT. Protein: CASSLEISPGDTQYF.

The CDR3 here is CASSLAPRQPQHF. Written as DNA, the CDR3 is TGTGCCAGCAGCTTGGCCCCCCGGCAGCCCCAGCATTTT. The chain recombines TRBV5-5 with TRBJ1-5; D gene ambiguous. Germline CDR1 is SGHKS and CDR2 is YYEKEE (reference sequence). This CDR3 has 13 residues. V was pared by 0 bases and J by 7 bases, with 8 bases between.

The chain uses TRBV7-2 and TRBJ1-2, with 8 bases fitting TRBD1. The J segment lost 4 bases and the V segment lost 6 bases, leaving 4 bases of the junction unmatched. The CDR3 consists of 13 residues. Germline CDR1 SGHTA, CDR2 FQGNSA. CDR3 residues: CASSLTGGYGYTF. In DNA, the CDR3 is TGTGCCAGCAGTCTCACAGGGGGCTATGGCTACACCTTC.

J is TRBJ2-7 and V is TRBV7-9; D not resolved. Germline CDR1 SEHNR, CDR2 FQNEAQ (reference sequence). The CDR3 length is 12 residues. Trimming stripped 8 bases from V and 7 bases from J, with 15 bases between. The CDR3 is CASGGRWYEQYF. CDR3 coding DNA: TGTGCCAGCGGCGGCCGGTGGTATGAGCAGTACTTC.

J is TRBJ1-2 and V is TRBV28; 10 bases agree with TRBD1. Germline CDR1 reads MDHEN; CDR2 reads SYDVKM. There are 16 residues in the CDR3. After removal of 6 bases from V and 7 bases from J, the junction contained 14 bases not matched to a gene. The CDR3 coding sequence is TGTGCCAGCAGGACAGCCGGGACAGGGGAAAGACGTGGCTACACCTTC. This encodes CASRTAGTGERRGYTF.

There are a few counts of this clone. Relative to the germline gene, one junction end is altered; a read error may explain this. The V gene is TRBV10-1, the J gene TRBJ1-5; D unclear. The length of the CDR3 is 11 residues. Germline CDR1 WNHNN, CDR2 SYGVQD (reference sequence). The DNA for the CDR3 is TGCGCCAGCTTCCGGGCAGACCCTAGCGATTTT. It translates to CASFRADPSDF.